The rows below give T cell receptor beta chains drawn from one sample of a study of cytotoxic CD8 clonotypes in ibrutinib-treated CLL. The data were produced by immunoSEQ multiplex PCR, yet TCRdb's version contains in-frame clones alone and is incomplete. The sample has about 43,000 clones; about 70% are singletons. Sequencing used PBMCs, obtained after 12 months of ibrutinib treatment. The receptors were gathered from a human donor with chronic lymphocytic leukemia. Both conserved end residues are part of each CDR3. A D gene is named only where the DNA matches it firmly. Only part of the rows carry a size: once, few, many, or a class if the clone is expanded.

clone size,V gene,J gene,D gene,CDR3 protein,CDR3 DNA
-,TRBV6-4,TRBJ2-3,TRBD2,CASSPLAGGLTDTQYF,TGTGCCAGCAGTCCACTAGCGGGGGGTCTCACAGATACGCAGTATTTT
-,TRBV6-5,TRBJ2-7,TRBD2,CASSSGGADEQYF,TGTGCCAGCAGTAGCGGGGGGGCCGACGAGCAGTACTTC
-,TRBV5-4,TRBJ2-5,-,CASALVGSLGETQYF,TGTGCCAGCGCTCTGGTGGGGTCCTTAGGAGAGACCCAGTACTTC
-,TRBV18,TRBJ2-1,TRBD1,CASSPTGMYNEQFF,TGTGCCAGCTCACCGACAGGGATGTACAATGAGCAGTTCTTC
-,TRBV18,TRBJ2-1,-,CASSPPGGEQFF,TGTGCCAGCTCACCACCGGGGGGCGAGCAGTTCTTC
-,TRBV18,TRBJ2-7,TRBD1,CASSPGPGQGAYEQYF,TGTGCCAGCTCACCAGGTCCGGGACAGGGGGCCTACGAGCAGTACTTC
-,TRBV18,TRBJ2-7,TRBD2,CASSPPSSGSYEQYF,TGTGCCAGCTCACCACCGTCTAGCGGCTCCTACGAGCAGTACTTC
once,TRBV19,TRBJ2-5,-,CASNPTLGPETQYF,TGTGCCAGTAATCCAACTTTGGGCCCCGAGACCCAGTACTTC
-,TRBV7-2,TRBJ2-7,-,CASSLAGVISYEQYF,TGTGCCAGCAGCTTAGCAGGGGTTATTTCCTACGAGCAGTACTTC
-,TRBV5-1,TRBJ1-6,-,CASSLGGGDNSPLHF,TGCGCCAGCAGCTTGGGAGGGGGGGATAATTCACCCCTCCACTTT
-,TRBV4-2,TRBJ2-7,-,CASSQDLEYEQYF,TGTGCCAGCAGCCAAGATCTGGAATACGAGCAGTACTTC
few,TRBV10-3,TRBJ1-2,-,CAIKSVAGDGYTF,TGTGCCATCAAGTCCGTTGCAGGGGATGGCTACACCTTC
-,TRBV18,TRBJ1-2,-,CASSPPGRADYGYTF,TGTGCCAGCTCACCACCGGGCAGGGCGGACTATGGCTACACCTTC
-,TRBV15,TRBJ2-5,-,CATSGWTAQETQYF,TGTGCCACCAGCGGGTGGACAGCCCAAGAGACCCAGTACTTC
many,TRBV19,TRBJ2-2,TRBD1,CASSNPGQGAGLELFF,TGTGCCAGTAGTAACCCAGGACAGGGGGCGGGTCTGGAGCTGTTTTTT
-,TRBV9,TRBJ1-1,TRBD1,CASSGAGTDEAFF,TGTGCCAGCAGCGGGGCCGGGACAGATGAAGCTTTCTTT
-,TRBV6-5,TRBJ1-2,-,CASSYFRTDGPGGYTF,TGTGCCAGCAGTTATTTCCGGACGGACGGCCCGGGGGGCTACACCTTC
few,TRBV11-2,TRBJ2-6,-,CASSLQRDSVSSGANVLTF,TGTGCCAGCAGCCTACAGCGGGACAGCGTTAGCTCTGGGGCCAACGTCCTGACTTTC
-,TRBV7-8,TRBJ2-1,TRBD2,CASSLRTSWLGEQFF,TGTGCCAGCAGCTTAAGGACTAGCTGGCTAGGAGAGCAGTTCTTC
few,TRBV7-3,TRBJ2-1,-,CASSPGAGNNEQFF,TGTGCCAGCAGCCCCGGGGCGGGGAACAATGAGCAGTTCTTC
-,TRBV7-3,TRBJ2-5,TRBD1,CASSTGDRETQYF,TGTGCCAGCAGCACAGGGGATCGAGAGACCCAGTACTTC
once,TRBV9,TRBJ1-1,-,CASSALPVNTEAFF,TGTGCCAGCAGCGCTTTACCGGTGAACACTGAAGCTTTCTTT
-,TRBV20-1,TRBJ2-3,-,CSAGYTDTQYF,TGCAGTGCTGGATACACAGATACGCAGTATTTT
-,TRBV4-2,TRBJ2-1,-,CASSQKSGAEQFF,TGTGCCAGCAGCCAAAAATCAGGGGCTGAGCAGTTCTTC
-,TRBV7-3,TRBJ2-3,-,CASSLVGSTDTQYF,TGTGCCAGCAGCTTAGTTGGTAGCACAGATACGCAGTATTTT
-,TRBV30,TRBJ2-3,-,CAWTDNTDTQYF,TGTGCCTGGACCGACAACACAGATACGCAGTATTTT
-,TRBV7-9,TRBJ1-1,-,CASSADRPEAFF,TGTGCCAGCAGCGCGGACAGACCCGAAGCTTTCTTT
-,TRBV6-5,TRBJ1-3,-,CASRERGAGNTIYF,TGTGCCAGCAGGGAGCGGGGGGCTGGAAACACCATATATTTT
few,TRBV28,TRBJ1-5,TRBD1,CASTGQGDQPQHF,TGTGCCAGCACTGGACAGGGGGATCAGCCCCAGCATTTT
-,TRBV6-5,TRBJ1-1,-,CASSYSSPTPNTEAFF,TGTGCCAGCAGTTACTCGAGTCCGACGCCAAACACTGAAGCTTTCTTT
-,TRBV6-6,TRBJ2-7,TRBD1,CASRRTGGLSEQYF,TGTGCCAGCAGACGGACAGGGGGCCTAAGCGAGCAGTACTTC
-,TRBV6-6,TRBJ2-1,TRBD1,CASIMDRVYNEQFF,TGTGCCAGCATCATGGACAGGGTTTACAATGAGCAGTTCTTC
-,TRBV15,TRBJ1-6,TRBD1,CATSPQGQVNSPLHF,TGTGCCACCAGCCCTCAGGGACAGGTTAATTCACCCCTCCACTTT
few,TRBV14,TRBJ1-4,-,CASSQVGTGRLFF,TGTGCCAGCAGCCAAGTCGGTACGGGTAGGCTGTTTTTT
-,TRBV11-2,TRBJ1-1,-,CASRQGLTEAFF,TGTGCCAGCAGGCAGGGACTCACTGAAGCTTTCTTT
-,TRBV25-1,TRBJ2-1,-,CASQRTASSYNEQFF,TGTGCCAGCCAACGGACAGCAAGCTCCTACAATGAGCAGTTCTTC
-,TRBV5-7,TRBJ1-5,-,CASSLGGAEYYSNQPQHF,TGTGCCAGCAGCTTGGGGGGGGCGGAGTATTATAGCAATCAGCCCCAGCATTTT
-,TRBV2,TRBJ2-2,TRBD2,CASRGLAGNTGELFF,TGTGCCAGCAGGGGACTAGCGGGGAACACCGGGGAGCTGTTTTTT
-,TRBV9,TRBJ2-7,TRBD2,CASSVDASGEFYEQYF,TGTGCCAGCAGCGTAGATGCAAGCGGGGAGTTCTACGAGCAGTACTTC
-,TRBV7-9,TRBJ1-1,-,CASSLAPGHLTYEAFF,TGTGCCAGCAGCTTAGCTCCGGGACATCTGACATACGAAGCTTTCTTT
-,TRBV30,TRBJ1-1,TRBD1,CATHRGDTEAFF,TGTGCCACTCACAGGGGGGACACTGAAGCTTTCTTT
-,TRBV15,TRBJ1-1,TRBD1,CATSSPDREEPEAFF,TGTGCCACCAGCAGTCCTGACAGGGAAGAGCCTGAAGCTTTCTTT